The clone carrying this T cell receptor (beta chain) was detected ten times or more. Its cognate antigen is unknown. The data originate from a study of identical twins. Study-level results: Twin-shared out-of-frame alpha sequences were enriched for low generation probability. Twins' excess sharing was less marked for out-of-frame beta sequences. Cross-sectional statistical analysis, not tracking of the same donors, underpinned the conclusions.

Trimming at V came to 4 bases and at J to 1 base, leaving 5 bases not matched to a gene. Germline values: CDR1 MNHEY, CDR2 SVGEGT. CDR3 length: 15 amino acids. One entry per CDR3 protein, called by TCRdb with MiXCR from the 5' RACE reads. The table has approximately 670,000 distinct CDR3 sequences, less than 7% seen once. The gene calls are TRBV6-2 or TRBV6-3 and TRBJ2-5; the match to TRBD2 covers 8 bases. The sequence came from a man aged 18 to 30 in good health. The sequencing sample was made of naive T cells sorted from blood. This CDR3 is CASSSTLAAQETQYF. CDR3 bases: TGTGCCAGCAGTTCGACACTAGCGGCCCAAGAGACCCAGTACTTC.